This T cell receptor (beta chain) is drawn from a study of neurological immune-mediated disorders. TCRdb called the 5' RACE reads again in MiXCR, with one record for every CDR3 protein. This repertoire shows tens of thousands of distinct CDR3 sequences, around 3.1% found once; its top ten account for about 8.3%. V lost 0 bases, J lost 5 bases, and 16 bases lay in between. Per the germline V gene, CDR1 is DFQATT and CDR2 is SNEGSKA (reference sequence). The CDR3 has 15 amino acids. Many counts were recorded for this clonotype. Stated time point: longitudinal time-point 1 (baseline). This clonotype was sampled from a woman between 55 and 75 years old with multiple sclerosis. The gene calls are TRBV20-1 and TRBJ2-5; D possibly uses TRBD1 or TRBD2 (5 bases each). Sequencing was performed on PBMCs. The CDR3 sequence: CSARDSKGRAETQYF. The CDR3 DNA reads TGCAGTGCTAGAGACAGTAAGGGACGGGCGGAGACCCAGTACTTC.